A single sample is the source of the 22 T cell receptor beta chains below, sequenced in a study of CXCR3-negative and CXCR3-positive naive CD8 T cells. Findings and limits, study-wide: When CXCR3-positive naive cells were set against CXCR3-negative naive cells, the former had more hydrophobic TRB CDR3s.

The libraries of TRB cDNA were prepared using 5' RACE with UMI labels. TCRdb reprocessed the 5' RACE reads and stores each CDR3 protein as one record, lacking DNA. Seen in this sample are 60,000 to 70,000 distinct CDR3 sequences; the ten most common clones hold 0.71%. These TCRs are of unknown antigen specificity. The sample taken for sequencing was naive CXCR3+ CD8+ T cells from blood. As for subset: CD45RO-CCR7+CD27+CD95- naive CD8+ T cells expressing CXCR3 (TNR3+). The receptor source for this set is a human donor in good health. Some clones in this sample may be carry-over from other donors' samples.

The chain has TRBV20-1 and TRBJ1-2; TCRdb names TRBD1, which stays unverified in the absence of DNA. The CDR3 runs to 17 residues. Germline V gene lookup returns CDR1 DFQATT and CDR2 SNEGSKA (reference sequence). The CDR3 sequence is CSARDGIQTGLSHGYTF.

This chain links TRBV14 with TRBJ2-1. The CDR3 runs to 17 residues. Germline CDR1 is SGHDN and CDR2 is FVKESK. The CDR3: CASSQVPALELGHEQFF.

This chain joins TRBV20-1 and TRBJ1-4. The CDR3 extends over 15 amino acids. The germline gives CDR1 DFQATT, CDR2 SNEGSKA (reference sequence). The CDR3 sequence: CSARVVVATNEKLFF.

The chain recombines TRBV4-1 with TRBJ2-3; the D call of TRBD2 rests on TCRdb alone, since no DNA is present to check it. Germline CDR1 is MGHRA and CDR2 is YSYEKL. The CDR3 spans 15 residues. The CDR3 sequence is CASSGTSGLTDTQYF.

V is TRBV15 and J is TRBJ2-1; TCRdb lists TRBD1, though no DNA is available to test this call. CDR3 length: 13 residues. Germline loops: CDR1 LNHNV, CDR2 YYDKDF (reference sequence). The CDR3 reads CATRSGGSGEQFF.

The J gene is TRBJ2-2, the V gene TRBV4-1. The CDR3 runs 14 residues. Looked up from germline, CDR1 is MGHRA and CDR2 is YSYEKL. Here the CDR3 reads CASSQVRFTGELFF.

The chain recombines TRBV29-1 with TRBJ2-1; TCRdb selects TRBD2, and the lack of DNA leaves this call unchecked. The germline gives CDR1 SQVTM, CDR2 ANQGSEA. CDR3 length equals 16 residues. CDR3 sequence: CSVEDASGSSYNEQFF.

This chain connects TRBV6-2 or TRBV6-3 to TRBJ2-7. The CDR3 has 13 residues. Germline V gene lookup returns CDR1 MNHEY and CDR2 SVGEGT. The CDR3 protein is CASSYSRPDEQYF.

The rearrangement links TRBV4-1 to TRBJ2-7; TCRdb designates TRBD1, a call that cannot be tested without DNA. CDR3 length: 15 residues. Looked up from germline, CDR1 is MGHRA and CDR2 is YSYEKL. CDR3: CASSPLGGASYEQYF.

The CDR3 sequence is CASSFKTGSVAEAFF. The rearrangement uses TRBV5-1 and TRBJ1-1; checking the TCRdb D call of TRBD1 is not possible without DNA. CDR3 length equals 15 residues. CDR1 is SGHRS, CDR2 YFSETQ, per germline.

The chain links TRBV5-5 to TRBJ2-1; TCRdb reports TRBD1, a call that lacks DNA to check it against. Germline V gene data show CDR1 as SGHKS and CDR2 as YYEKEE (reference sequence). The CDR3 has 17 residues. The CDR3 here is CASSLERGTDLYNEQFF.

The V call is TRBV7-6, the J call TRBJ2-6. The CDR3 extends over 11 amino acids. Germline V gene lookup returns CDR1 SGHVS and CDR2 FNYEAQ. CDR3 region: CAVSGANVLTF. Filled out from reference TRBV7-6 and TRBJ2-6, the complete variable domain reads GAGVSQSPRYKVTKRGQDVALRCDPISGHVSLYWYRQALGQGPEFLTYFNYEAQQDKSGLPNDRFSAERPEGSISTLTIQRTEQRDSAMYRCAVSGANVLTFGAGSRLTVL.

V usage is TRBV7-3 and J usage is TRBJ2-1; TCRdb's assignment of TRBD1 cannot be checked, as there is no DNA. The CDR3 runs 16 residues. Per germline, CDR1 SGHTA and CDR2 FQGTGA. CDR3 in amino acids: CASSLMGTVSYNEQFF.

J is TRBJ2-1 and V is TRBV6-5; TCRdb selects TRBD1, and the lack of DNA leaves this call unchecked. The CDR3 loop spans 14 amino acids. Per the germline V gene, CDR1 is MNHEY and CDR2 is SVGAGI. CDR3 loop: CASSPGQVGNEQFF.

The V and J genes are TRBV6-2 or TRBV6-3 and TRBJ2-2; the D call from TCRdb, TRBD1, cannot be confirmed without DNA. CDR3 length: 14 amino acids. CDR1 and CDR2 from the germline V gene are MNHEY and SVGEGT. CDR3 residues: CAITGRKNTGELFF.

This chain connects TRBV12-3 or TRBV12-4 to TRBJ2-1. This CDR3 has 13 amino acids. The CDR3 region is CASSSDQYNEQFF.

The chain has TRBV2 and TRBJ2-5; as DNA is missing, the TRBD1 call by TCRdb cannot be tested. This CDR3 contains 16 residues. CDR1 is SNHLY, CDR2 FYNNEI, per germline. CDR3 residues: CASSEAVRGVEETQYF.

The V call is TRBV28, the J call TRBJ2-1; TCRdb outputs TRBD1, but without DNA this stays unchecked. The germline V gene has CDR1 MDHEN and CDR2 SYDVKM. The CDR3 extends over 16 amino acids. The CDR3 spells CASSWRTGGRNNEQFF.

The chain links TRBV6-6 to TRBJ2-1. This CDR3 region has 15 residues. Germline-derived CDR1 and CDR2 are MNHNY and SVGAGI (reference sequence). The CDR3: CASSYSMDVYNEQFF.

This CDR3 is CASSSSVGTNLQKSPYEQYF. This chain joins TRBV7-6 and TRBJ2-7; TCRdb designates TRBD2, a call that cannot be tested without DNA. The germline V gene has CDR1 SGHVS and CDR2 FNYEAQ. The CDR3 has 20 residues.

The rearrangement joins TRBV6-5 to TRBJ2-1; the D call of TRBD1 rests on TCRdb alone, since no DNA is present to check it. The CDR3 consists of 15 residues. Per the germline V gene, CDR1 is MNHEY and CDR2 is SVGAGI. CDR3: CASSPGTEPYNEQFF.

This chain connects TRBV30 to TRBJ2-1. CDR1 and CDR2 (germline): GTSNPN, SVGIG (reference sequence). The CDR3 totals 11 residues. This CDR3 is CAWSLVYEQFF.